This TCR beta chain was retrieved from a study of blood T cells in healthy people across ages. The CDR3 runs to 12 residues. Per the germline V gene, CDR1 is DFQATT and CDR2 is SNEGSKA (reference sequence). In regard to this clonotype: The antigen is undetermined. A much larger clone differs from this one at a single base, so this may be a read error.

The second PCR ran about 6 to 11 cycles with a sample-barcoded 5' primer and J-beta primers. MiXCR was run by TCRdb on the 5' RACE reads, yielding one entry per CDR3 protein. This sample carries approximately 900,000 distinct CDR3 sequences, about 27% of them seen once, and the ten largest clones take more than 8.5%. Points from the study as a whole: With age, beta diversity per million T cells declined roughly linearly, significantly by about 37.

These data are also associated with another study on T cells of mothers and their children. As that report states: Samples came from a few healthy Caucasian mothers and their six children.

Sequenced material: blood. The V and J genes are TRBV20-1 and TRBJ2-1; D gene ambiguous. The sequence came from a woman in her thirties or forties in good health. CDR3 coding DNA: TGCAGGGCTCCTCATAGCATCGATGAGCAGTTCTTC. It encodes CRAPHSIDEQFF.